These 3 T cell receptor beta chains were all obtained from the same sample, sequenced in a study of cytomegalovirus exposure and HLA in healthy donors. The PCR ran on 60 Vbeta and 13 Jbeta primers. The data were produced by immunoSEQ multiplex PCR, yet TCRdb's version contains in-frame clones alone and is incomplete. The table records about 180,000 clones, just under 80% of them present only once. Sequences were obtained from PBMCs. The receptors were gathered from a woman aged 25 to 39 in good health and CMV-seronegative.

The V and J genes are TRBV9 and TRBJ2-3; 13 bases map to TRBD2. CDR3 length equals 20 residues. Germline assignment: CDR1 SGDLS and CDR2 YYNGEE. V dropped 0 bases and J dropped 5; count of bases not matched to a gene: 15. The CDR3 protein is CASSVDLRTSGGSSLDTQYF. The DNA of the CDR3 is TGTGCCAGCAGCGTAGACTTGAGGACTAGCGGGGGTTCTTCTTTAGATACGCAGTATTTT.

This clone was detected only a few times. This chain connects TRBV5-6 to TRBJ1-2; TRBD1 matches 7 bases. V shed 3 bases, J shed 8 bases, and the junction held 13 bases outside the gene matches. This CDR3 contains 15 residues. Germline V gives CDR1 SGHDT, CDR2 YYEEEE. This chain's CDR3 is CASSSAPDRDLGYTF. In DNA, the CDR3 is TGTGCCAGCAGCTCCGCCCCTGACAGGGATCTAGGCTACACCTTC.

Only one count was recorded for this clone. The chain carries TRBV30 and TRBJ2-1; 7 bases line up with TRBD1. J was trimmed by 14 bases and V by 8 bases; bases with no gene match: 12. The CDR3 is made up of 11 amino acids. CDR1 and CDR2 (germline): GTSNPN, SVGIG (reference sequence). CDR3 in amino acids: CAGEMGTAEFF. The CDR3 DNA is TGTGCCGGGGAGATGGGGACAGCAGAGTTCTTC.